This TCR beta chain stems from a study of blood T cells in healthy people across ages. The germline V gene has CDR1 SGHRS and CDR2 YFSETQ. The CDR3 extends over 13 amino acids. V was pared by 7 bases and J by 1 base, with 11 bases between. This clonotype was detected a few times. Its antigen is unknown. Findings and caveats of the study: Older individuals had lower TCR beta diversity per million T cells (the decline was roughly linear). Whereas aged donors had fewer naive CD4+ cells, long-lived donors had more of them and higher diversity.

Together with a sample-barcoded 5' primer, a J-beta primer mix was included in a second PCR lasting roughly 6 to 12 cycles. Researchers report that each sample yielded at least 3 million CDR3-containing paired-end reads. TCRdb called the 5' RACE reads again in MiXCR, with one record for every CDR3 protein. The repertoire holds under 2,000,000 distinct CDR3 sequences, with roughly 50% as singletons. Sequenced: blood. The receptor comes from a woman in her thirties or forties in good health. The V and J genes are TRBV5-1 and TRBJ1-1; D may be TRBD1 (6 bases). CDR3 region: CASGQTGNTEAFF. CDR3 in DNA: TGCGCCAGCGGCCAGACAGGGAACACTGAAGCTTTCTTT.